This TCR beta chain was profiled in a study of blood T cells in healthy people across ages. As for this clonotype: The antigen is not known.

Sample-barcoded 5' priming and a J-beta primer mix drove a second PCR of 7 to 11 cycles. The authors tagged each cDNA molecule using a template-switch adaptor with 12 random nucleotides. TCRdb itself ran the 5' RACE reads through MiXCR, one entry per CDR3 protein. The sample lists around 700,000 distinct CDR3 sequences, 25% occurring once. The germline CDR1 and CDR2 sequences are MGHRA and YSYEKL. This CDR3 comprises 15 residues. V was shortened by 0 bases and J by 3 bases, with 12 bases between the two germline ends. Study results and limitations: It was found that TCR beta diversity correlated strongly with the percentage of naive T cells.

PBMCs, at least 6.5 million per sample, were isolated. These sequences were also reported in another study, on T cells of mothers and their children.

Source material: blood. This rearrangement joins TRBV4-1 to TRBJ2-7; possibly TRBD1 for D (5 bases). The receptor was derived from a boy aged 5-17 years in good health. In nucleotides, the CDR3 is TGCGCCAGCAGCCAAGAGAATCGTCAGGGCTACGAGCAGTACTTC. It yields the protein CASSQENRQGYEQYF.